The next 3 T cell receptor beta chains were all read from a single sample in a study of shared T cell receptors in the human thymus. The data were produced by immunoSEQ multiplex PCR, yet TCRdb's version contains in-frame clones alone and is incomplete. The sample has hundreds of thousands of clones, 70% to 90% seen once; the top ten hold over 0.008%. The same sample was also used in a study of human thymus T cells.

Sequences were obtained from thymocytes. The receptor set was obtained from a girl under three years old with a congenital heart defect.

The V gene is TRBV14, the J gene TRBJ2-3, with 8 bases aligning to TRBD2. Trimming cost V 4 bases and J 3 bases; bases outside gene matches: 12. Germline V CDR1 and CDR2: SGHDN, FVKESK. The CDR3 covers 17 residues. The DNA of the CDR3 is TGTGCCAGCAGCCCCCCACCGGGGGGGACCTTAACAGATACGCAGTATTTT. It codes for CASSPPPGGTLTDTQYF.

This clone was recorded only once. The gene calls are TRBV9 and TRBJ2-7; 10 bases agree with TRBD2. The CDR3 loop spans 15 amino acids. The J segment lost 7 bases and the V segment lost 1 base, leaving 8 bases of the junction unmatched. Germline V gene data show CDR1 as SGDLS and CDR2 as YYNGEE. In DNA, the CDR3 is TGTGCCAGCAGCGTATCGAGCGGGGGGGCCCATGAGCAGTACTTC. Translated: CASSVSSGGAHEQYF.

This clone was counted only a few times. V is TRBV27 and J is TRBJ1-6, with D possibly being TRBD1 (5 bases). CDR1 is MNHEY, CDR2 SMNVEV, per germline (reference sequence). The CDR3 contains 17 residues. V shed 5 bases and J shed 7 bases, with 21 bases lying between them. The CDR3 nucleotides are TGTGCCAGCAGTCCATCCTCTGGGGGAGGTGACAATTCACCCCTCCACTTT. The encoded protein is CASSPSSGGGDNSPLHF.